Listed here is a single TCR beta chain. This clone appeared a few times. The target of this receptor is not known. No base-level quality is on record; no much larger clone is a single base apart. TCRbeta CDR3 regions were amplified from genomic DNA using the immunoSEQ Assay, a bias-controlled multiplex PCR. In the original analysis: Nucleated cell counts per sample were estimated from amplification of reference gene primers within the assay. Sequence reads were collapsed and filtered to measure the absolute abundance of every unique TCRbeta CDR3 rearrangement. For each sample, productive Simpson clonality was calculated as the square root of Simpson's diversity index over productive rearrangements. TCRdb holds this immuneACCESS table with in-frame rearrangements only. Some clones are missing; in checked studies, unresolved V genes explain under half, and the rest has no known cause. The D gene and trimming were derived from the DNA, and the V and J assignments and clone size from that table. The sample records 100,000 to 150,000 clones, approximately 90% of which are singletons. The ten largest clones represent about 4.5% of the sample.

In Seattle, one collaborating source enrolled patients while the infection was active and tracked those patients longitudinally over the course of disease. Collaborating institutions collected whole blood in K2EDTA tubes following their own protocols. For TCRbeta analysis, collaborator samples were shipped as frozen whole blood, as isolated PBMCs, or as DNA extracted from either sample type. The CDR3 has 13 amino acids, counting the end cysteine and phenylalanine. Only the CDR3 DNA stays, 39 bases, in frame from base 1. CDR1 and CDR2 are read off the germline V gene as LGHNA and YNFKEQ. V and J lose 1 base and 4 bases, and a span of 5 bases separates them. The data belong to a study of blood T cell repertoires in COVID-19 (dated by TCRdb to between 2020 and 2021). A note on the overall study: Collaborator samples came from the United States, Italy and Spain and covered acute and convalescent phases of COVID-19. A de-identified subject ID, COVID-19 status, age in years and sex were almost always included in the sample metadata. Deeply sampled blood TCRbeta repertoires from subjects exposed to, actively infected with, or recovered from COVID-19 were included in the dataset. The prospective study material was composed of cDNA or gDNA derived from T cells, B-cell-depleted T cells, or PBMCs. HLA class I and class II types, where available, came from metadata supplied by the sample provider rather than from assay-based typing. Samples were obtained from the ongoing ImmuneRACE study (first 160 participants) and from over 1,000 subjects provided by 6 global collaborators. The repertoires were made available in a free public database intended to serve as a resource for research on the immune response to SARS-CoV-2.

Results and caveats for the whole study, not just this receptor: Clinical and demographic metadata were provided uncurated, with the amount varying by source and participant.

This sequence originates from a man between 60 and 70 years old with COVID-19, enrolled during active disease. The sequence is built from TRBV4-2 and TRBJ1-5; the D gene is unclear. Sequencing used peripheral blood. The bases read TGTGCCAGCAGCCAAGCGGTAAATCAGCCCCAGCATTTT. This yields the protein CASSQAVNQPQHF.